Listed below are T cell receptor beta chains from one sample, sequenced in a study of T cell responses to AZD1222 COVID-19 vaccine. Data came from immunoSEQ multiplex PCR; TCRdb stores just in-frame clones and leaves some out. The table has over 95,000 clones, 90% to 95% seen once. The source was peripheral blood, collected on day 0 of AZD1222 vaccination. Receptors originate from an adult in good health. Both conserved end residues are trimmed from each CDR3. Each record gives: J gene, V gene, CDR3 protein.

J gene: TRBJ1-1
V gene: TRBV7-8
CDR3 protein: ASSLTGGMNTEAF

J gene: TRBJ1-3
V gene: TRBV7-3
CDR3 protein: ASSLTRPGAGNTIY

J gene: TRBJ2-4
V gene: TRBV7-2
CDR3 protein: ASSHLRDRGWGKNIQY

J gene: TRBJ2-2
V gene: TRBV7-9
CDR3 protein: ASTRTSGGELF

J gene: TRBJ1-3
V gene: TRBV18
CDR3 protein: ASSPPAGVVSGNTIY

J gene: TRBJ1-5
V gene: TRBV6-6
CDR3 protein: ASSYDNQPQH

J gene: TRBJ1-4
V gene: TRBV4-1
CDR3 protein: ASSHRDQGEKLF

J gene: TRBJ2-3
V gene: TRBV7-2
CDR3 protein: ASSSGGTGNSDTQY

J gene: TRBJ2-7
V gene: TRBV7-2
CDR3 protein: ASSSADRYTYEQY

J gene: TRBJ2-7
V gene: TRBV5-4
CDR3 protein: ASSFGQGSYEQY

J gene: TRBJ2-7
V gene: TRBV27
CDR3 protein: ASSQRQGLSGYEQY

J gene: TRBJ1-4
V gene: TRBV6-9
CDR3 protein: ASRIRETGGSATNEKLF

J gene: TRBJ1-4
V gene: TRBV3-1/TRBV3-2
CDR3 protein: ASSQVADEKLF

J gene: TRBJ2-7
V gene: TRBV21-1
CDR3 protein: ASSKGSGQNSEQY

J gene: TRBJ2-1
V gene: TRBV19
CDR3 protein: ASSIIGQKHNEQF

J gene: TRBJ1-5
V gene: TRBV6-5
CDR3 protein: ASRSGGRSNQPQH

J gene: TRBJ1-2
V gene: TRBV6-5
CDR3 protein: ASSPTNRNGYT

J gene: TRBJ1-1
V gene: TRBV2
CDR3 protein: ASRPTTRNTEAF

J gene: TRBJ2-1
V gene: TRBV5-5
CDR3 protein: ASSPAGQGYNEQF

J gene: TRBJ1-1
V gene: TRBV18
CDR3 protein: ASSPLGGNTEAF

J gene: TRBJ2-7
V gene: TRBV2
CDR3 protein: ASSEERFSEQY

J gene: TRBJ2-3
V gene: TRBV5-6
CDR3 protein: ASSPGTVVGTDTQY

J gene: TRBJ2-1
V gene: TRBV27
CDR3 protein: ASSYGGASSKF

J gene: TRBJ1-2
V gene: TRBV11-1
CDR3 protein: ASSDRDGYT

J gene: TRBJ2-1
V gene: TRBV6-2/TRBV6-3
CDR3 protein: ASSYHRGAYNEQF

J gene: TRBJ2-5
V gene: TRBV11-3
CDR3 protein: ASSLGGRPTGETQY

J gene: TRBJ1-6
V gene: TRBV28
CDR3 protein: ASSLLDSRRSPLH

J gene: TRBJ1-2
V gene: TRBV12-5
CDR3 protein: ASGLDRGQPST

J gene: TRBJ1-2
V gene: TRBV5-1
CDR3 protein: ASSPGQGVPIYGYT

J gene: TRBJ2-1
V gene: TRBV28
CDR3 protein: ASSRKQGRNEQF

J gene: TRBJ2-5
V gene: TRBV6-5
CDR3 protein: ASRLLSGGYETQY

J gene: TRBJ2-6
V gene: TRBV28
CDR3 protein: ASRGGFSGANVLT

J gene: TRBJ1-3
V gene: TRBV18
CDR3 protein: ASSPSRTGIHGNTIY

J gene: TRBJ1-3
V gene: TRBV3-1/TRBV3-2
CDR3 protein: ASSYGGRNTIY

J gene: TRBJ1-6
V gene: TRBV20-1
CDR3 protein: SVPRGNQLH